This TCR beta chain was observed in a study of OX40 agonist ivuxolimab in advanced cancers. Study-wide background: Dosing consisted of intravenous ivuxolimab at 0.01 to 10 mg/kg every 2 weeks. Hepatocellular carcinoma, melanoma, renal cell or head and neck cancer occurred in dose-escalation patients. Study-wide results and limits: Blood T cells, both CD4+ and CD8+, expanded clonally by week 6 at 0.1 to 3.0 mg/kg.

In germline, CDR1 is MNHNY, CDR2 SVGAGI (reference sequence). V was trimmed by 5 bases and J by 0 bases, leaving 11 bases between them. The CDR3 sequence is 14 residues long. Profiling relied on immunoSEQ multiplex PCR, and the TCRdb table lists in-frame clones only, not all of them. The sample lists roughly 62,000 clones; 65% to 90% were seen once. This clone came up a few times. Its antigen is currently unknown. Source: CD4+ or CD8+ T cells sorted from blood, taken in a trial of the OX40 agonist ivuxolimab. This receptor was identified in an adult with an advanced solid tumor such as melanoma, head and neck, liver or kidney cancer. V usage is TRBV6-6 and J usage is TRBJ2-7; D possibly corresponds to TRBD1 (6 bases). The CDR3 coding sequence is TGTGCCAGCAGTGACAGGTGGAGCTCCTACGAGCAGTACTTC. It encodes CASSDRWSSYEQYF.